This is a list of T cell receptor beta chains from one sample in a study of T cells after yellow fever vaccination. Using its own MiXCR run on the 5' RACE reads, TCRdb lists one record per CDR3 protein. The sample consists of around 310,000 distinct CDR3 sequences, about 4.5% of them appearing once. The material was PBMCs, obtained 15 days after the yellow fever booster vaccination. The receptors come from a man younger than 30 who received the YFV17D yellow fever vaccine. The CDR3 runs from the conserved cysteine through the conserved F or W.

TRBV29-1	TRBJ2-3	CSVEDVADTQYF
TRBV7-9	TRBJ1-1	CASRGGAARNTEAFF
TRBV24-1	TRBJ1-3	CATSDDSSGNTIYF
TRBV12-3/TRBV12-4	TRBJ1-1	CASSFGTGPNTEAFF
TRBV20-1	TRBJ2-1	CSAYPGTSGGGSYNEQFF
TRBV11-1	TRBJ2-1	CASSSSGTGSVNEQFF
TRBV5-1	TRBJ2-7	CASSLASNFEQYF
TRBV7-3	TRBJ2-2	CASSQGQGTTGELFF
TRBV6-2/TRBV6-3	TRBJ2-5	CASSLTSGGARIGTQYF
TRBV27	TRBJ2-3	CASSNGGETDTQYF
TRBV5-1	TRBJ2-7	CASSLNPGQPSYEQYF
TRBV12-3/TRBV12-4	TRBJ1-2	CASSFSQSAGYTF
TRBV27	TRBJ2-2	CASSLEVGTGELFF
TRBV7-6	TRBJ1-6	CASSSGLFDSPLHF
TRBV20-1	TRBJ1-2	CSAPTFDRAYGYTF
TRBV2	TRBJ2-3	CASTPGLADTQYF
TRBV10-3	TRBJ2-3	CAISEYERGYTDTQYF
TRBV19	TRBJ2-6	CASRPLTTGANVLTF